The clone carrying this T cell receptor beta chain has only a few counts. The junction and the germline gene differ at one end; a read error may be behind it. The data are from a study of blood T cells in healthy people across ages. The CDR3 extends over 14 amino acids. From germline, CDR1 is LGHNA and CDR2 YNFKEQ. Primers used in a second PCR of roughly 6 to 12 cycles were a sample-barcoded 5' primer and a J-beta primer mix. One entry per CDR3 protein results from TCRdb running MiXCR on the 5' RACE reads. This sample has 450,000 to 650,000 distinct CDR3 sequences, with nearly 25% found just once. The same specimen was also included in a second study, on T cells of mothers and their children.

Source material: blood. V and J are TRBV4-2 and TRBJ2-7, with 7 bases matching TRBD2. This receptor was identified in a boy aged 5-17 years in good health. The CDR3 DNA is TGTGCCAACAGCAATAGCGGGCTAACCTACGAGCAGTACTTC. Amino acid sequence: CANSNSGLTYEQYF.